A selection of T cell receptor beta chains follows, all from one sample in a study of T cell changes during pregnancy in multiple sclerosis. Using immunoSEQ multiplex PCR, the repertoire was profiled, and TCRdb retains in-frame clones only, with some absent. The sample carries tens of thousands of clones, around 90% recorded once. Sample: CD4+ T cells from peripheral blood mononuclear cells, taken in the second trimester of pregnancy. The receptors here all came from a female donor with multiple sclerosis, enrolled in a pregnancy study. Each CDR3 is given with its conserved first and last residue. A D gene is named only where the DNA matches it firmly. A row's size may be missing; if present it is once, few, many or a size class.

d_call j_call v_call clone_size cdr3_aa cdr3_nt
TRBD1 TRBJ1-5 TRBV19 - CASSALDRVSNQPQHF TGTGCCAGTAGTGCCTTAGACAGGGTTAGCAATCAGCCCCAGCATTTT
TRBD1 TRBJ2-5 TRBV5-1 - CASSPDPGQGPRGETQYF TGCGCCAGCAGCCCGGATCCGGGACAGGGTCCTCGTGGAGAGACCCAGTACTTC
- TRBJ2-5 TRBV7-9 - CASSLSAAQETQYF TGTGCCAGCAGCTTATCAGCGGCACAAGAGACCCAGTACTTC
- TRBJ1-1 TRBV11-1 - CASSSSANTEAFF TGTGCCAGCAGCTCCAGTGCTAACACTGAAGCTTTCTTT
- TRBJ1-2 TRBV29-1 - CSVERSVRGGSTF TGCAGCGTTGAACGATCGGTCCGAGGTGGCTCCACCTTC
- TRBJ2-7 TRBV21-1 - CASSVPDRLNSYEQYF TGTGCCAGCAGCGTTCCGGACAGACTGAACTCCTACGAGCAGTACTTC
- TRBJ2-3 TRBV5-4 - CASSSTGTERDTQYF TGTGCCAGCAGCTCCACCGGGACTGAGCGAGATACGCAGTATTTT
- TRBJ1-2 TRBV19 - CASSPVIGDYGYTF TGTGCCAGTAGTCCGGTCATAGGAGACTATGGCTACACCTTC
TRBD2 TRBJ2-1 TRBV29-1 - CSVGKRGLAGGQPYNEQFF TGCAGCGTTGGTAAAAGGGGACTAGCGGGGGGACAACCCTACAATGAGCAGTTCTTC
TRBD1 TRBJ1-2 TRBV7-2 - CASSPTGTGGHGYTF TGTGCCAGCAGCCCGACGGGAACAGGGGGCCATGGCTACACCTTC
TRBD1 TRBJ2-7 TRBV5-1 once CASSKQGPTNEQYF TGCGCCAGCAGCAAACAGGGGCCGACTAACGAGCAGTACTTC
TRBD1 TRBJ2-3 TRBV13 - CASSTRTGSSDTQYF TGTGCCAGCAGCACCCGGACAGGTTCCTCAGATACGCAGTATTTT
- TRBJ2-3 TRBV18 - CASSPLSTDTQYF TGTGCCAGCTCACCTCTGAGCACAGATACGCAGTATTTT
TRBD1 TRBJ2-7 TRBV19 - CASSRIQGANYEQYF TGTGCCAGTAGTCGAATACAGGGGGCAAACTACGAGCAGTACTTC
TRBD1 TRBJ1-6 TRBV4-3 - CASSQEKGQGFSPLHF TGCGCCAGCAGCCAAGAAAAGGGACAGGGGTTTTCACCCCTCCACTTT
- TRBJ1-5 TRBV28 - CASSQGNQPQHF TGTGCCAGCTCACAGGGCAATCAGCCCCAGCATTTT
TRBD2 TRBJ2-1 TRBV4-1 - CASSQVSGSPVREQFF TGCGCCAGCAGCCAAGTTAGCGGGAGTCCTGTAAGGGAGCAGTTCTTC
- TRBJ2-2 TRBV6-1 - CASSVGRVNTGELFF TGTGCCAGCAGTGTCGGTCGAGTGAACACCGGGGAGCTGTTTTTT
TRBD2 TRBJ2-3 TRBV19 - CASSLSGGTDTQYF TGTGCCAGTAGTTTAAGCGGGGGCACAGATACGCAGTATTTT
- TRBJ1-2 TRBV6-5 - CASTGRVGGYTF TGTGCCAGCACGGGCAGGGTCGGTGGCTACACCTTC
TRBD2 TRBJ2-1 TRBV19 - CASRPGTSVYNEQFF TGTGCCAGTAGGCCCGGGACTAGCGTCTACAATGAGCAGTTCTTC
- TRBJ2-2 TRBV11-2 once CASSPNSGELFF TGTGCCAGCAGCCCCAACTCTGGGGAGCTGTTTTTT
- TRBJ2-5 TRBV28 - CASRRAPQETQYF TGTGCCAGCAGGAGGGCACCCCAAGAGACCCAGTACTTC
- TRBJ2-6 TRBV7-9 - CASSASGGNRANVLTF TGTGCCAGCAGCGCCTCCGGAGGGAATAGAGCCAACGTCCTGACTTTC
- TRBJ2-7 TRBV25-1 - CASSELVGESSYEQYF TGTGCCAGCAGTGAACTCGTCGGGGAGAGCTCCTACGAGCAGTACTTC
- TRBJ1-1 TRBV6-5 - CASSYSFGRMNTEAFF TGTGCCAGCAGTTACTCTTTCGGCAGGATGAACACTGAAGCTTTCTTT
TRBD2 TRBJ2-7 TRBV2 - CASIHSPSGRYEQYF TGTGCCAGCATACATTCTCCTAGCGGGCGCTACGAGCAGTACTTC
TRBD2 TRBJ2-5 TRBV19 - CASSMGGGSQETQYF TGTGCCAGTAGTATGGGGGGGGGATCTCAAGAGACCCAGTACTTC
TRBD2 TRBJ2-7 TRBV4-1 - CASSRDPTSGSGEQYF TGCGCCAGCAGCCGGGATCCAACTAGCGGGAGTGGAGAGCAGTACTTC
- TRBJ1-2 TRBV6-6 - CASSYAGNYGYTF TGTGCCAGCAGTTACGCGGGTAACTATGGCTACACCTTC
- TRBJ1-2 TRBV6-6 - CASSTREGGNYGYTF TGTGCCAGCAGCACCCGAGAGGGAGGTAACTATGGCTACACCTTC
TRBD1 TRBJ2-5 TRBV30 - CAWSVQTGGPETQYF TGTGCCTGGAGTGTACAGACAGGGGGCCCAGAGACCCAGTACTTC
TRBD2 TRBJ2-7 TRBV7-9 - CASSPPRRTSPHEQYF TGTGCCAGCAGCCCACCCCGTCGGACTAGCCCGCACGAGCAGTACTTC
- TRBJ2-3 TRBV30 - CAWSPAGYSTDTQYF TGTGCCTGGAGTCCCGCAGGCTATAGCACAGATACGCAGTATTTT
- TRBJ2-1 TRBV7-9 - CASSTSTSLNLNEQFF TGTGCCAGCAGCACCTCGACTAGTTTAAACCTTAATGAGCAGTTCTTC
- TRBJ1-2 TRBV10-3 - CATAVEAGSYYGYTF TGTGCCACCGCGGTGGAGGCCGGGTCGTACTATGGCTACACCTTC
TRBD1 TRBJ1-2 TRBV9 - CASRSRDRDGYTF TGTGCCAGCAGATCCCGGGACAGGGACGGCTACACCTTC
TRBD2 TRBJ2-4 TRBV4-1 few CASSPGLKGLAGAKNIQYF TGCGCCAGCAGCCCCGGATTAAAGGGACTAGCGGGAGCCAAAAACATTCAGTACTTC
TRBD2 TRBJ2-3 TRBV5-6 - CASSPLAGGTDTQYF TGTGCCAGCAGCCCCTTAGCGGGGGGCACAGATACGCAGTATTTT
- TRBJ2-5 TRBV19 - CASSILGAGAETQYF TGTGCCAGTAGTATATTGGGGGCGGGAGCGGAGACCCAGTACTTC
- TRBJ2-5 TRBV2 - CASSVGGQETQYF TGTGCCAGCAGTGTGGGGGGTCAAGAGACCCAGTACTTC
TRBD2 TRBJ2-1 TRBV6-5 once CASTPGGGYNEQFF TGTGCCAGCACCCCTGGGGGGGGATACAATGAGCAGTTCTTC
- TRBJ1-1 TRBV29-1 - CSARGGTVTEAFF TGCAGCGCCCGGGGAGGTACAGTCACTGAAGCTTTCTTT
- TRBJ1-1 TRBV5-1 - CASSLIGGGNTEAFF TGCGCCAGCAGCTTGATAGGGGGTGGGAACACTGAAGCTTTCTTT
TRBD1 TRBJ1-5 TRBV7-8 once CASSLQGVGNSNQPQHF TGTGCCAGCAGCTTACAGGGGGTCGGAAATAGCAATCAGCCCCAGCATTTT
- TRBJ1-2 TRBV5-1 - CASSLKEGQVDGYTF TGCGCCAGCAGCTTGAAGGAGGGGCAGGTGGATGGCTACACCTTC
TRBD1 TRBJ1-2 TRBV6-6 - CASLYRTGPSRGYTF TGTGCCAGCCTATACCGGACAGGGCCGTCGAGGGGCTACACCTTC
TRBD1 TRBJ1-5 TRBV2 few CASSPGQGFNQPQHF TGTGCCAGCAGCCCGGGACAGGGCTTCAATCAGCCCCAGCATTTT
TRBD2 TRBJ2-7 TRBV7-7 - CASSFSSGEFFYEQYF TGTGCCAGCAGCTTTTCTAGCGGGGAATTCTTCTACGAGCAGTACTTC
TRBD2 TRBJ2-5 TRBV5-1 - CASSLTSGGAQTQYF TGCGCCAGCAGCTTGACTAGCGGGGGGGCCCAGACCCAGTACTTC
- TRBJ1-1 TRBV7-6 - CASSLGTANTEAFF TGTGCCAGCAGCTTAGGAACAGCGAACACTGAAGCTTTCTTT
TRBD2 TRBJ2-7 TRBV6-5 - CASSYTGLAGSYEQYF TGTGCCAGCAGTTATACGGGACTAGCGGGCTCCTACGAGCAGTACTTC
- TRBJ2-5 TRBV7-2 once CASSFLPRGSFYQETQYF TGTGCCAGCAGCTTCCTCCCCCGGGGGAGTTTTTATCAAGAGACCCAGTACTTC
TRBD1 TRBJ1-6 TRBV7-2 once CASSNTGTGYSPLHF TGTGCCAGCAGCAACACCGGGACAGGGTACTCACCCCTCCACTTT
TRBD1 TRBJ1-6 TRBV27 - CASSLGTGNSPLHF TGTGCCAGCAGTCTCGGGACAGGAAATTCACCCCTCCACTTT
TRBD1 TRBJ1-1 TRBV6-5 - CASSYRTGGVTEAFF TGTGCCAGCAGTTACAGGACAGGAGGGGTCACTGAAGCTTTCTTT
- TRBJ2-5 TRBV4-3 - CASSQSSISGLRRPETQYF TGCGCCAGCAGCCAGTCGTCAATTTCGGGACTCCGAAGACCGGAGACCCAGTACTTC
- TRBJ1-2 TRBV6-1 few CASSLQVQGYTF TGTGCCAGCAGTCTCCAGGTGCAAGGCTACACCTTC
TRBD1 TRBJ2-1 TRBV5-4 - CASSPTPGQSYNEQFF TGTGCCAGCAGCCCAACCCCGGGACAGTCCTACAATGAGCAGTTCTTC